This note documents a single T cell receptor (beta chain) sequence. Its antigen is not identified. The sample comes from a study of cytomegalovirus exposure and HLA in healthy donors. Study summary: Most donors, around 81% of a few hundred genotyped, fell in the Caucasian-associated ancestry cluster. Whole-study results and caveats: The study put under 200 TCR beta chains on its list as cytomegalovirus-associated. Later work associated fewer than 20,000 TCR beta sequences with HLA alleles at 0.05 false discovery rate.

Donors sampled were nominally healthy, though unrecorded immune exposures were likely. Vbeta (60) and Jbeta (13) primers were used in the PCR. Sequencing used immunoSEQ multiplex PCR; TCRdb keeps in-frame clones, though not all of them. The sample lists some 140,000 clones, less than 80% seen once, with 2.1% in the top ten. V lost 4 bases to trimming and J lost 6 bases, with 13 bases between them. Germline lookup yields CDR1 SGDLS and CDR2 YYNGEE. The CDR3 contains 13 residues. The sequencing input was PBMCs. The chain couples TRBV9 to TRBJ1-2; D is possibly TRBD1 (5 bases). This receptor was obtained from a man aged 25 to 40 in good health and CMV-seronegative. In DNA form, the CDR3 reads TGTGCCAGCAGCCCGTACGGGGGGGATGGCTACACCTTC. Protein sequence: CASSPYGGDGYTF. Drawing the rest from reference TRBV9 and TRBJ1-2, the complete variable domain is DSGVTQTPKHLITATGQRVTLRCSPRSGDLSVYWYQQSLDQGLQFLIQYYNGEERAKGNILERFSAQQFPDLHSELNLSSLELGDSALYFCASSPYGGDGYTFGSGTRLTVV.